This T cell receptor (beta chain) was recorded in a study of blood T cell repertoires in COVID-19. Study in general: Italy, Spain and the United States were the sources of the convalescent and acute COVID-19 samples.

In its sample, this clone was seen a few times. Data came from immunoSEQ multiplex PCR; TCRdb stores just in-frame clones and leaves some out. The sample lists 200,000 to 250,000 clones; approximately 90% were seen once. CDR1 and CDR2 from the germline V gene are LGHNA and YSLEER. The ends were cut back, 8 bases at V and 0 bases at J, with 14 bases in the middle. This CDR3 spans 15 amino acids. Sequencing was done on a sample of PBMCs or T cells enriched from blood (not recorded which). The chain links TRBV4-3 to TRBJ1-5, with D possibly being TRBD1 (5 bases). This clonotype originated in a woman aged 25 to 39 who had recovered from COVID-19. The CDR3 reads CASSETVNSNQPQHF. The CDR3 DNA reads as TGCGCCAGCTCCGAGACAGTCAATAGCAATCAGCCCCAGCATTTT.